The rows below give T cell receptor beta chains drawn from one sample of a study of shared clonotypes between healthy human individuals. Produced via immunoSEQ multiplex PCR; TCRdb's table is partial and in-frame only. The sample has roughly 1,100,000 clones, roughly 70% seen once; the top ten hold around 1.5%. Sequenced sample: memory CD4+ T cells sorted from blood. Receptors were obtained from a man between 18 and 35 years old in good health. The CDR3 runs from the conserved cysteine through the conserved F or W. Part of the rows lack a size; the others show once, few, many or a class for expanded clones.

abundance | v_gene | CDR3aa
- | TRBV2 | CASSEARGRETQYF
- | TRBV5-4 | CASSTGTSGGLYEQYF
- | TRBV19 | CASSITLTTSYNEQFF
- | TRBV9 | CASSGAGRNTEAFF
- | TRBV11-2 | CASSLARQAEAFF
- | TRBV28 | CASSNPLTDTQYF
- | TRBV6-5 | CASSYGGEEKLFF
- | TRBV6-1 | CASSGVVSYEQYF
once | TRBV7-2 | CASSPTAMNTEAFF
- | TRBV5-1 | CASAPGMDGNTGELFF
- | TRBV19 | CASSGQFSGNTIYF